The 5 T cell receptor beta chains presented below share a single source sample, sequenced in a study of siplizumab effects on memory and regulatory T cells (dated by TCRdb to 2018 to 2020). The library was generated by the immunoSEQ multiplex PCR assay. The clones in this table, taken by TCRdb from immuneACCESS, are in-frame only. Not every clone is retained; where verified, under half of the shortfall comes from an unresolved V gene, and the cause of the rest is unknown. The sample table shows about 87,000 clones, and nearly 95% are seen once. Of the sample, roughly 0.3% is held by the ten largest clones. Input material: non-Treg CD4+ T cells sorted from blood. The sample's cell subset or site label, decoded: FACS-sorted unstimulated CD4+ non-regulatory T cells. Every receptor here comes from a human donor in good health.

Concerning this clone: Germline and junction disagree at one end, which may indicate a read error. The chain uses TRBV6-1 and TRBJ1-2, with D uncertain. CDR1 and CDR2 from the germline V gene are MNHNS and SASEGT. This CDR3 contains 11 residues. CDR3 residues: CASSEGSISYF. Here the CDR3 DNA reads TGTGCCAGCAGTGAAGGGTCGATTTCTTACTTC.

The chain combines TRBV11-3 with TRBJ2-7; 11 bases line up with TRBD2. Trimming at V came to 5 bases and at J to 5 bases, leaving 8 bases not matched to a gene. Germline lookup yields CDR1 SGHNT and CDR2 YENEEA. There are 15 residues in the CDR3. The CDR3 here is CASSRELAGANEQYF. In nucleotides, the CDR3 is TGTGCCAGCAGCCGCGAACTAGCGGGAGCCAACGAGCAGTACTTC.

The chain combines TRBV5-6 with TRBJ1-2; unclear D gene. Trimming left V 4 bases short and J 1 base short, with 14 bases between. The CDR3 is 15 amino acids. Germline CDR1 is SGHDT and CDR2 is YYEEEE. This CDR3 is CASSHWLQINYGYTF. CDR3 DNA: TGTGCCAGCAGCCACTGGCTACAGATTAACTATGGCTACACCTTC.

CDR3 protein: CASSPDGQETQYF. Here the CDR3 DNA reads TGTGCCAGCAGCCCGGACGGACAAGAGACCCAGTACTTC. The rearrangement joins TRBV7-9 to TRBJ2-5; D is uncertain. Germline CDR1 reads SEHNR; CDR2 reads FQNEAQ (reference sequence). The CDR3 consists of 13 residues. V lost 5 bases, J lost 2 bases, and 9 bases lay in between.

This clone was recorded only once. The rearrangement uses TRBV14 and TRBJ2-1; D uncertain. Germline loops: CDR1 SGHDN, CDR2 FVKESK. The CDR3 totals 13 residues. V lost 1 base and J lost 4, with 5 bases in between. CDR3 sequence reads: CASSQARYNEQFF. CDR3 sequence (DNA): TGTGCCAGCAGCCAAGCCAGATACAATGAGCAGTTCTTC.